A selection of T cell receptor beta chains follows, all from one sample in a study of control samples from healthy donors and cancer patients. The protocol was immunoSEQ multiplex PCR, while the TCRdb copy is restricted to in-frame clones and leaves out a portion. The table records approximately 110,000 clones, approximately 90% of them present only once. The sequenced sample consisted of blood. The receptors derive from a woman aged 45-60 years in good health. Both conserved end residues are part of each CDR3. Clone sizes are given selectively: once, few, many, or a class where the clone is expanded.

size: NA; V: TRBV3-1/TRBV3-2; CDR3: CASSRRQSLTGGYTF
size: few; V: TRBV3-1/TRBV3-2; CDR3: CASSLRVRQPQHF
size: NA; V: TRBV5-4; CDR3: CASSLTGGGTDTQYF
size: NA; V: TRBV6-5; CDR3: CASSTQGYEQYF
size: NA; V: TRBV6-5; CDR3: CASKWTQSNYGYTF
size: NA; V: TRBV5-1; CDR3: CASSLGGQYQETQYF
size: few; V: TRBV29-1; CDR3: CSAPPAGSSQPQHF
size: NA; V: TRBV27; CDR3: CASSLSRGPNYGYTF
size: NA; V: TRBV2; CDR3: CASIRTGGFSNQPQHF
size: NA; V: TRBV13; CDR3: CASSSRGSGANVLTF
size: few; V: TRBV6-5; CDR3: CASSYEVEGNTEAFF
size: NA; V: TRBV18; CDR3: CASSPPLSSNEKLFF
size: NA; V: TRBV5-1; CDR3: CASSLGQGSDTQYF
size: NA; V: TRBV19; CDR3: CASSTGNTIYF
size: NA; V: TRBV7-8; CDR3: CASSRGDSPYEQYF
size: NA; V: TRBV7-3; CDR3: CASSLPEGHTDTQYF
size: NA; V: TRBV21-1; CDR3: CACSTAGGNSPLHF
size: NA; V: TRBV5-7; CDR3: CASSSQRTGENTEAFF
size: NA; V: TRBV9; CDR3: CASSVRLAGAGNEQFF
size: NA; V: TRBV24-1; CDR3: CATSDSGREGYGYTF
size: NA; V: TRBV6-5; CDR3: CASSVGGGGQPQHF
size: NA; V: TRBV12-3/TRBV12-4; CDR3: CASSRTAYGYTF
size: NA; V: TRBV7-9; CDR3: CASSFMFGWDTEAFF
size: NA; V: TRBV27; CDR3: CASSLPGLDEQFF
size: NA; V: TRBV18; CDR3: CASSLDREYGYTF
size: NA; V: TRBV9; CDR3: CASSVAGTFGDTQYF
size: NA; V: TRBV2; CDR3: CASPVRPEETQYF
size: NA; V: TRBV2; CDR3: CASSEWWSNEKLFF
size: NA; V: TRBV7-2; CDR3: CASRLTPGQGRETQYF
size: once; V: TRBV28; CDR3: CASSSLFFGDNQPQHF
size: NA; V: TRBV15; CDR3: CATSGQGLLNTGELFF
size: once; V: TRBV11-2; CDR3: CASSLGGVNTEAFF
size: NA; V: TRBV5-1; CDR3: CASTIFWAGSYEQYF
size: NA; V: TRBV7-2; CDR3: CASSHSTGELFF
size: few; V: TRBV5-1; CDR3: CASSLDTGGTGELFF
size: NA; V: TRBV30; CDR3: CAWSVLSIADEQFF
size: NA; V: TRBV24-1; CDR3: CATRALGATGELFF